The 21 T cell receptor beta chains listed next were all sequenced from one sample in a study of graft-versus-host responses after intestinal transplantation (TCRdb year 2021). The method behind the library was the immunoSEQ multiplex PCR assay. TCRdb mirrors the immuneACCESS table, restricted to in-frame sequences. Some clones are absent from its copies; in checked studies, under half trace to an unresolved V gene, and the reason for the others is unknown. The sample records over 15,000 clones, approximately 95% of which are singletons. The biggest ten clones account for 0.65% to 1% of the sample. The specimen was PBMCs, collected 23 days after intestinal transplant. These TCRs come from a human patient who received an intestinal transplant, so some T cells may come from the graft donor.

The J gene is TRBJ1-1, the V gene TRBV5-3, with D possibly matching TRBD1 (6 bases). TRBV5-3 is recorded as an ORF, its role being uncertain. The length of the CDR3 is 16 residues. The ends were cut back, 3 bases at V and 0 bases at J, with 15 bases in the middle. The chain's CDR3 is CARSSHWTAVNTEAFF. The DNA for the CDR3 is TGTGCCAGAAGCTCCCACTGGACAGCTGTGAACACTGAAGCTTTCTTT.

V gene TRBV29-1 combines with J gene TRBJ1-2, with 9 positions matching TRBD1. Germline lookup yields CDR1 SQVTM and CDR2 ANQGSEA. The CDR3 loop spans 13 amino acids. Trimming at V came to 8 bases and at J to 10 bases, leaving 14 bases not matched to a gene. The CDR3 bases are TGCAGCATACCATCCGGGACAGGGATAGACTACACCTTC. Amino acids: CSIPSGTGIDYTF.

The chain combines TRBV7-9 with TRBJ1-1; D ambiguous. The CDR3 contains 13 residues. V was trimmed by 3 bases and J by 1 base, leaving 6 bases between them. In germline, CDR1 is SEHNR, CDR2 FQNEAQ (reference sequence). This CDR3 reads CASSFSGNTEAFF. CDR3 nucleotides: TGTGCCAGCAGCTTTTCCGGGAACACTGAAGCTTTCTTT.

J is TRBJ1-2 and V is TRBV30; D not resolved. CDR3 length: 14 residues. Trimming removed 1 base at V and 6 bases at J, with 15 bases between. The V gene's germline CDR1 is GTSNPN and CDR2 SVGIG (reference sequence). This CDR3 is CAWSDSFATDGYTF. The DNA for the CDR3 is TGTGCCTGGAGTGACAGCTTTGCCACCGATGGCTACACCTTC.

Here the CDR3 DNA reads TGTGCCAGCAGTCTCACGGGGGGGACAGATACGCAGTATTTT. This gives the protein CASSLTGGTDTQYF. V and J are TRBV7-8 and TRBJ2-3, with 8 bases identical to TRBD2. Germline CDR1 reads SGHVS; CDR2 reads FQNEAQ. The J segment lost 3 bases and the V segment lost 6 bases, leaving 5 bases of the junction unmatched. The CDR3 has 14 amino acids.

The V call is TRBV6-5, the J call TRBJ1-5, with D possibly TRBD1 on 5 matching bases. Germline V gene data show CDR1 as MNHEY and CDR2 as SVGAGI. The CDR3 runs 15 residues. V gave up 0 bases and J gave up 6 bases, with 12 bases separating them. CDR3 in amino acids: CASSYSNRGGQPQHF. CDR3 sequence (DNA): TGTGCCAGCAGTTACTCGAACCGGGGGGGTCAGCCCCAGCATTTT.

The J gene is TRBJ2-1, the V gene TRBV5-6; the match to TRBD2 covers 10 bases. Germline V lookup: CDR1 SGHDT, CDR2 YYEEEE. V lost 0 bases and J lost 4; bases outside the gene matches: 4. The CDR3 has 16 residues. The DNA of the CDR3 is TGTGCCAGCAGCTTGGAGCTAGCGGGGGCTTACAATGAGCAGTTCTTC. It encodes CASSLELAGAYNEQFF.

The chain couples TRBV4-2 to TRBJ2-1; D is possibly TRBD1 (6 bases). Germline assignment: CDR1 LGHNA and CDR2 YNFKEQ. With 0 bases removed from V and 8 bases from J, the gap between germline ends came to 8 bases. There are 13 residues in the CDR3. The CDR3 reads CASSQDGQHEQFF. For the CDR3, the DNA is TGTGCCAGCAGCCAAGACGGACAGCATGAGCAGTTCTTC.

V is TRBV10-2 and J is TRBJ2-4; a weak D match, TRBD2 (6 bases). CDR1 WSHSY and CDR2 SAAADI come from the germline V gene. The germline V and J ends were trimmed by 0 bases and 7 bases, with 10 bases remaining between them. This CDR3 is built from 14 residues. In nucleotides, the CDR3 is TGCGCCAGCAGTGAGTCGTGGGGGAGGAACATTCAGTACTTC. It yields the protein CASSESWGRNIQYF.

CDR3 region: CASSLVMSPYEQYF. The CDR3 DNA is TGTGCCAGCAGCTTAGTGATGTCGCCTTACGAGCAGTACTTC. The V gene is TRBV7-9, the J gene TRBJ2-7; D gene ambiguous. The length of the CDR3 is 14 residues. The germline V and J ends were trimmed by 1 base and 4 bases, with 11 bases remaining between them. Germline assignment: CDR1 SEHNR and CDR2 FQNEAQ (reference sequence).

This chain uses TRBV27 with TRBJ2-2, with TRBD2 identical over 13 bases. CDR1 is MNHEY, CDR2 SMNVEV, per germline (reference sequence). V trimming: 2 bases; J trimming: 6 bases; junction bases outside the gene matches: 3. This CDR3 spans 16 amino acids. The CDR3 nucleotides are TGTGCCAGCAGTTTAGGACTAGCGGGAGTAGCCGGGGAGCTGTTTTTT. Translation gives CASSLGLAGVAGELFF.

The CDR3 DNA reads as TGTGCCAGCAGCTTTGCAGAGAACACTGAAGCTTTCTTT. Its protein is CASSFAENTEAFF. This rearrangement joins TRBV7-9 to TRBJ1-1; no reliable D call. Trimming took 3 bases from V and 1 from J, leaving 6 bases between them. The length of the CDR3 is 13 residues. The germline CDR1 and CDR2 sequences are SEHNR and FQNEAQ (reference sequence). The full variable domain, in which reference TRBV7-9 and TRBJ1-1 provide the parts outside the CDR3, is DTGVSQNPRHKITKRGQNVTFRCDPISEHNRLYWYRQTLGQGPEFLTYFQNEAQLEKSRLLSDRFSAERPKGSFSTLEIQRTEQGDSAMYLCASSFAENTEAFFGQGTRLTVV.

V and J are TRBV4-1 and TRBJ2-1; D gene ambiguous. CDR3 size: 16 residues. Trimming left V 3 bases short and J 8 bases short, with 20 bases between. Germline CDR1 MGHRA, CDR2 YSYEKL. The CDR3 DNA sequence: TGCGCCAGCAGCCAGCGAGGTTCGGGTGCGTTGGATGAGCAGTTCTTC. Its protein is CASSQRGSGALDEQFF.

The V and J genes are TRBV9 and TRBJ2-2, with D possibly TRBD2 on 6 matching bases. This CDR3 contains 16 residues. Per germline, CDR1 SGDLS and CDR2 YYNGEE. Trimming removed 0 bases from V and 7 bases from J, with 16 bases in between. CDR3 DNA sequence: TGTGCCAGCAGCGTAGCTACCGCGGGGAGAGACGGGGAGCTGTTTTTT. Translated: CASSVATAGRDGELFF.

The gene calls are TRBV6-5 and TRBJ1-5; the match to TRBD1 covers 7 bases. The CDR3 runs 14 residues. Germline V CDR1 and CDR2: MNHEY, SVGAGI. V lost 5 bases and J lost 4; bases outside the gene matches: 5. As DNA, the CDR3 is TGTGCCAGCAGTCCACAGACAGGGAATCAGCCCCAGCATTTT. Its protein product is CASSPQTGNQPQHF.

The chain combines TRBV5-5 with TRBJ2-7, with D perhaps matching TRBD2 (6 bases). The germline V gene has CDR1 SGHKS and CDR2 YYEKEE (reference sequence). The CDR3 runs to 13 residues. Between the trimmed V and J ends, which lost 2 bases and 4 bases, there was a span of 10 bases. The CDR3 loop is CASSLEGRYEQYF. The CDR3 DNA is TGTGCCAGCAGCTTAGAGGGGAGGTACGAGCAGTACTTC.

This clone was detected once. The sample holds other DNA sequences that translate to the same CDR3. CDR3 sequence (DNA): TGTGCCAGCAGCTTATACCCCGAGCAGTACTTC. Its translation: CASSLYPEQYF. The rearrangement joins TRBV7-2 to TRBJ2-7; D gene uncertain. V was cut by 2 bases and J by 6 bases, with 5 bases left in between. There are 11 residues in the CDR3. Germline CDR1 reads SGHTA; CDR2 reads FQGNSA. Complete variable domain (other parts from reference TRBV7-2 and TRBJ2-7): GAGVSQSPSNKVTEKGKDVELRCDPISGHTALYWYRQSLGQGLEFLIYFQGNSAPDKSGLPSDRFSAERTGGSVSTLTIQRTQQEDSAVYLCASSLYPEQYFGPGTRLTVT.

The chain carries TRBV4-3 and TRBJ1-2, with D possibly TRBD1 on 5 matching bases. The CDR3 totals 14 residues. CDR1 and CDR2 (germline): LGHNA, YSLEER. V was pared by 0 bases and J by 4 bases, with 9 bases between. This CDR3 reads CASSQESQGYGYTF. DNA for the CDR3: TGCGCCAGCAGCCAAGAATCTCAGGGCTATGGCTACACCTTC.

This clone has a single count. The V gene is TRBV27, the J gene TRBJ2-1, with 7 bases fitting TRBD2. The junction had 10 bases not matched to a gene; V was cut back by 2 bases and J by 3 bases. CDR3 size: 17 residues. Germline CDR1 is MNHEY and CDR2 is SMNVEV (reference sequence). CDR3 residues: CASSLRSKLASYNEQFF. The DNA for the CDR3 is TGTGCCAGCAGTTTACGAAGTAAACTAGCGAGCTACAATGAGCAGTTCTTC.

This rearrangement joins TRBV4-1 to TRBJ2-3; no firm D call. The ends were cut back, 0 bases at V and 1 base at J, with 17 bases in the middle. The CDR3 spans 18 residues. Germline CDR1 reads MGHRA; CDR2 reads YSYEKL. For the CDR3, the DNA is TGCGCCAGCAGCCAAGAGGGTTTTAGCCCTTCGGGCACAGATACGCAGTATTTT. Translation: CASSQEGFSPSGTDTQYF.

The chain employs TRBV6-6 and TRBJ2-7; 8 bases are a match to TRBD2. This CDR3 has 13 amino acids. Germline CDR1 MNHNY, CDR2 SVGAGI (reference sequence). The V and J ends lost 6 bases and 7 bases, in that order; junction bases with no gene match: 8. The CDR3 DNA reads TGTGCCAGCAGACCTATAGCGGGGAAGGAGCAGTACTTC. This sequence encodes CASRPIAGKEQYF.